This T cell receptor (beta chain) is drawn from a study of CD8 T cells in Susac syndrome (dated by TCRdb to between 2018 and 2021). General notes on the study: Repertoire sequencing was used to test whether CD8+ T cell activation and differentiation in Susac syndrome was antigen driven. The clonality of the CD8+ T cell repertoire was compared across over 9 healthy donors, about 14 Susac syndrome patients and about 15 multiple sclerosis patients. General findings and caveats noted by the study authors: The number of individuals in the TCR sequencing and HLA analysis was acknowledged as relatively small.

As for this clonotype: It lacks a known antigen. No clone much larger than this one lies a single base away; base qualities are absent.

Peripheral blood CD8+ and CD4+ T cells from healthy donors, Susac syndrome patients and multiple sclerosis patients were profiled by high-throughput TCR beta sequencing. Healthy donors were age- and sex-matched controls. Bulk CD8+ and CD4+ T cells were purified by magnetic negative isolation, whereas CD8+ TEMRA cells were enriched by FACS. Blood was collected in EDTA tubes and processed within 24 hours, with PBMCs isolated through density gradient centrifugation. PBMCs intended for TCR sequencing were cryopreserved in liquid nitrogen and thawed later in a water bath at 37 degrees C. The sorted or isolated CD4+, CD8+ and CD8+ TEMRA cells reached a purity of at least 90%. RNA was extracted with the RNeasy kit and 0.5 to 1 ug was reverse transcribed using random hexamers. TCR beta CDR3 regions were amplified with the immunoSEQ multiplex PCR assay covering 54 Vbeta and 13 Jbeta segments. PCR amplification bias was corrected using a synthetic template baseline for primer optimization and computational correction. Concerning the study's data processing: Reads were annotated to V, D and J genes per IMGT and analyzed with immunoSEQ Analyzer, keeping only productive sequences. To calculate clonality, Shannon entropy was normalized by log2 of the number of productive unique sequences and then subtracted from one. For each patient and control, public and private clones were evaluated within the 100 most prevalent clones. Clones were defined as Susac-specific when absent from the healthy and MS cohorts, from 1,000 to 1,100 published viral clones and from other ImmuneACCESS disease sequences. TCRdb trimmed public reads at Q25 via fastp, called clones via MiXCR and kept in-frame beta chains. A single entry per CDR3 protein holds the most common genes and DNA from its merged rows. Clone size and V and J calls follow TCRdb, not the original study. This sample comprises 95,000 or so distinct CDR3 sequences, about 93% of them detected only once. The leading ten clones occupy roughly 0.32% of the sample.

V is pared back by 5 bases and J by 10 bases, with 17 bases lying between the germline termini. The germline V gene encodes CDR1 PRHDT and CDR2 FYEKMQ (reference sequence). The cysteine opens and the phenylalanine closes a CDR3 of 13 amino acids. Only CDR3 DNA remains: 39 bases, in frame from the first base. The chain is made from TRBV13 and TRBJ1-2; the D gene is not confidently resolved. The sequenced sample was CD8+ T cells from PBMCs. The sequence came from a human donor in good health. The DNA sequence is given as TGTGCCAGCAGCCACGGAGGAGTGGATGCCTACACCTTC. This yields the protein CASSHGGVDAYTF.